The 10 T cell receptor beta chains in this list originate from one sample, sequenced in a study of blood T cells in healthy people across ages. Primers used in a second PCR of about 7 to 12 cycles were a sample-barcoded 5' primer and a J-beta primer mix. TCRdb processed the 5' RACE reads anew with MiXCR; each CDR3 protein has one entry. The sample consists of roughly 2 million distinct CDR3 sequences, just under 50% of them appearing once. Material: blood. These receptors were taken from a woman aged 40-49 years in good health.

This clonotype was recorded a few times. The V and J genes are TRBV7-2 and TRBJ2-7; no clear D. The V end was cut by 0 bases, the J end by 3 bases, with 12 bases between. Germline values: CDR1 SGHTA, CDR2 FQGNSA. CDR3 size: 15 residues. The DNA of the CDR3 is TGTGCCAGCAGCTTAGCCGTGGGCAGGAACTACGAGCAGTACTTC. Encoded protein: CASSLAVGRNYEQYF.

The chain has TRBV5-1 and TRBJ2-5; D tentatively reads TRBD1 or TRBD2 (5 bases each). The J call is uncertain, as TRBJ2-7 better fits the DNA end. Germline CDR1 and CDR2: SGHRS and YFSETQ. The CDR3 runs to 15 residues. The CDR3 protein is CASSSWVGPNYEQYF. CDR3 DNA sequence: TGCGCCAGCAGCTCGTGGGTGGGACCGAACTACGAGCAGTACTTC.

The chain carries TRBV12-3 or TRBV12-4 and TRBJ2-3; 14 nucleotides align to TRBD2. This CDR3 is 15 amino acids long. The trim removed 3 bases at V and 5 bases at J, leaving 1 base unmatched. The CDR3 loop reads CASSFGLAGGDTQYF. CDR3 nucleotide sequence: TGTGCCAGCAGTTTCGGACTAGCGGGGGGAGATACGCAGTATTTT.

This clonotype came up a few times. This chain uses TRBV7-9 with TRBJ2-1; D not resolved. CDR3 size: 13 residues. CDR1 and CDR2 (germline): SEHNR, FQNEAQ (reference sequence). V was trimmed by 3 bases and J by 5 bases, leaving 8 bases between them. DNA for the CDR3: TGTGCCAGCAGCTTGATGGTGGACAATGAGCAGTTCTTC. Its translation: CASSLMVDNEQFF.

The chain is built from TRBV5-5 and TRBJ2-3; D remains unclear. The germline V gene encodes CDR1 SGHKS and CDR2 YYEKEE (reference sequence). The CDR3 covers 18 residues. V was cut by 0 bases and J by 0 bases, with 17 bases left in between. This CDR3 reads CASSLDPIGPISTDTQYF. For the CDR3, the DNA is TGTGCCAGCAGCTTGGATCCGATTGGGCCAATCAGCACAGATACGCAGTATTTT.

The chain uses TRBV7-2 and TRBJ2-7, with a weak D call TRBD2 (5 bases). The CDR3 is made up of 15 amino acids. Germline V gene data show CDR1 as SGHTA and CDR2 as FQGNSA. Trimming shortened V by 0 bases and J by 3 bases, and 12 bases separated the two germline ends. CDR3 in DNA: TGTGCCAGCAGCTTAGCACTACCCCGGGACTACGAGCAGTACTTC. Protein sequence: CASSLALPRDYEQYF.

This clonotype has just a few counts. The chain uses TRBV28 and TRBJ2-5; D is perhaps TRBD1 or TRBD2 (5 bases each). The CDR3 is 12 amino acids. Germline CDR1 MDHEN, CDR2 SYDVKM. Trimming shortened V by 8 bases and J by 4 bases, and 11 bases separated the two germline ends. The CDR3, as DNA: TGTGCCAGCCGGGACGTACGAGAGACCCAGTACTTC. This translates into CASRDVRETQYF.

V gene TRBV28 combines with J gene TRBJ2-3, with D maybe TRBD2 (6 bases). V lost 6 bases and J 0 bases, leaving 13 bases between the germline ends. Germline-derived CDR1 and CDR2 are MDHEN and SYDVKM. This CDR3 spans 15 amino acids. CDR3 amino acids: CASRGPGTSTDTQYF. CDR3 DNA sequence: TGTGCCAGCAGAGGGCCGGGGACTAGCACAGATACGCAGTATTTT.

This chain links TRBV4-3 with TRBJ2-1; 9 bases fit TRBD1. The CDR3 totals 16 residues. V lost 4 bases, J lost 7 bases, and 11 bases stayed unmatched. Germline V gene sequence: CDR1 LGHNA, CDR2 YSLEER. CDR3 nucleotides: TGCGCCAGCAGCCTCGGGACAGGGTATAAAATGAATGAGCAGTTCTTC. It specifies CASSLGTGYKMNEQFF.

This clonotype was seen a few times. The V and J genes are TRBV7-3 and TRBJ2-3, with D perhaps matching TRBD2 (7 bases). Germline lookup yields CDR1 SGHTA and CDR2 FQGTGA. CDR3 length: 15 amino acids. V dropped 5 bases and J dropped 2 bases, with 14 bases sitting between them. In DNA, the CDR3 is TGTGCCAGCAGCGACGGCGGGGGCCCCACAGATACGCAGTATTTT. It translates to CASSDGGGPTDTQYF.